The source of this T cell receptor (beta chain) is a study of T cell responses to AZD1222 COVID-19 vaccine. About the study: Second-dose intervals near 4 or 12 weeks were combined. Regarding the study as a whole: Baseline antibody screening turned up just six seropositive AZD1222 recipients.

A word on this clone: Its antigen remains unknown.

Generated by immunoSEQ multiplex PCR, the TCRdb table keeps only in-frame clones and is missing some. The sample has some 130,000 clones, approximately 90% seen once; the top ten hold 20% to 25%. Germline lookup yields CDR1 MDHEN and CDR2 SYDVKM. This CDR3 has 16 residues. Trimming took 5 bases from V and 6 from J, leaving 21 bases between them. Here the sequenced sample was peripheral blood, taken on day 0 of AZD1222 vaccination. This rearrangement joins TRBV28 to TRBJ2-3; no definite D call. The TCR originated in an adult in good health. Here the CDR3 reads CASSRITSGIRDTQYF. In DNA form, the CDR3 reads TGTGCCAGCAGTCGCATAACGTCAGGAATCAGGGATACGCAGTATTTT.